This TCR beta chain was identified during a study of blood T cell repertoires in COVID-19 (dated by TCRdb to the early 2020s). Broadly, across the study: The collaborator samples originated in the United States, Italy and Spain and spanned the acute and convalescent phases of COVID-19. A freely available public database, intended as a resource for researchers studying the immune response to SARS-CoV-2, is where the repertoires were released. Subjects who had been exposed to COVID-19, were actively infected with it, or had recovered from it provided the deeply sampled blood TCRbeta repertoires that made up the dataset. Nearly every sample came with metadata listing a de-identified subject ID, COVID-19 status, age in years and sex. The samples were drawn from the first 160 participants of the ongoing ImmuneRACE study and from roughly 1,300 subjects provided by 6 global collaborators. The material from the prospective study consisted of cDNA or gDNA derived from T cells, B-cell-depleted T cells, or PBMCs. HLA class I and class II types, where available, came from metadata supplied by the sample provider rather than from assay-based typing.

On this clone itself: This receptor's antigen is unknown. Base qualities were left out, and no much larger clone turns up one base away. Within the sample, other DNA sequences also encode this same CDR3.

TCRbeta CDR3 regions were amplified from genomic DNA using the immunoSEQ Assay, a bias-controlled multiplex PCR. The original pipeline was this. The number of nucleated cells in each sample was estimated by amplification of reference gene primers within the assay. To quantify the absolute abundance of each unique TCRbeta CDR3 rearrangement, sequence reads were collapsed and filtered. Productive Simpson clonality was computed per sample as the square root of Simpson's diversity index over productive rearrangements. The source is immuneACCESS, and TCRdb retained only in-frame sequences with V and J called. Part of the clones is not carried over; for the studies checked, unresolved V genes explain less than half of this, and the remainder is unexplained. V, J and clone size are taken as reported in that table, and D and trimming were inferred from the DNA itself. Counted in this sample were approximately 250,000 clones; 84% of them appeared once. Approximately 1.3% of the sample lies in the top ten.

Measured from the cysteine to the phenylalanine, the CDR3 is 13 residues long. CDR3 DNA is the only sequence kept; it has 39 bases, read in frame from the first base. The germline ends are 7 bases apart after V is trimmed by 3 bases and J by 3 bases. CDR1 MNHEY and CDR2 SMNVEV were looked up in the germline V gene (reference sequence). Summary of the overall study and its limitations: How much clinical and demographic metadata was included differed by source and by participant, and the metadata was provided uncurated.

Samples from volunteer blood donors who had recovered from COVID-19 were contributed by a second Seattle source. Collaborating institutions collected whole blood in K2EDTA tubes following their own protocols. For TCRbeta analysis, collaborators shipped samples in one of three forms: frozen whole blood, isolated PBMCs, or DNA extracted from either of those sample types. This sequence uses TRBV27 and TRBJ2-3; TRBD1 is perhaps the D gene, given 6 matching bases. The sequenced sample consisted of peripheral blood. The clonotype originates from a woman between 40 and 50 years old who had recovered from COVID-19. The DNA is TGTGCCAGCAGTTTTACAGGGACAGATACGCAGTATTTT. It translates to CASSFTGTDTQYF.